Each of the 23 T cell receptor beta chains below was sequenced from the same sample in a study of control samples from healthy donors and cancer patients. This table comes from immunoSEQ multiplex PCR, and its TCRdb copy is limited to in-frame clones, with some not included. The sample gives 160,000 or so clones, 96% of which show up once; approximately 1% is in the top ten. The sample taken for sequencing was blood. The receptors shown here come from a woman aged 25 to 39 in good health.

This clone was counted between two and nine times. V usage is TRBV13 and J usage is TRBJ2-7; D may correspond to TRBD1 or TRBD2 (6 bases each). The germline V gene encodes CDR1 PRHDT and CDR2 FYEKMQ (reference sequence). The V gene lost 4 bases and the J gene lost 6 bases, with 19 bases spanning the gap. This CDR3 is built from 15 residues. CDR3 protein: CASSSGAGLLGEQYF. The CDR3 region has the DNA TGTGCCAGCAGCTCGGGGGCGGGGCTTCTAGGCGAGCAGTACTTC. The variable domain in full, completed from reference TRBV13 and TRBJ2-7, reads AAGVIQSPRHLIKEKRETATLKCYPIPRHDTVYWYQQGPGQDPQFLISFYEKMQSDKGSIPDRFSAQQFSDYHSELNMSSLELGDSALYFCASSSGAGLLGEQYFGPGTRLTVT.

The chain links TRBV11-2 to TRBJ2-5, with TRBD1 identical over 10 bases. The CDR3 has 13 amino acids. Trimming at V came to 5 bases and at J to 4 bases, leaving 1 base not matched to a gene. CDR1 and CDR2 from the germline V gene are SGHAT and FQNNGV. CDR3 region: CASSGQGGETQYF. The CDR3 DNA reads as TGTGCCAGCAGCGGACAGGGGGGAGAGACCCAGTACTTC.

CDR3 DNA: TGTGCCAGCAGTGAAAGAGAGTGGCAGCGAAATAGCAATCAGCCCCAGCATTTT. Translated, it gives CASSEREWQRNSNQPQHF. The chain links TRBV6-1 to TRBJ1-5; D remains unclear. The CDR3 contains 18 residues. Germline CDR1 is MNHNS and CDR2 is SASEGT. V was clipped by 2 bases and J by 0 bases, with 17 bases between them.

The CDR3 reads CASSSSGPGELFF. The CDR3 DNA is TGCGCCAGCAGTTCTTCCGGTCCCGGGGAGCTGTTTTTT. This sequence joins TRBV10-2 and TRBJ2-2, with no clear D. Trimming removed 5 bases at V and 6 bases at J, with 10 bases between. The CDR3 loop spans 13 amino acids. The germline V gene has CDR1 WSHSY and CDR2 SAAADI.

The rearrangement uses TRBV24-1 and TRBJ2-1; 10 nucleotides line up with TRBD1. This CDR3 region has 16 residues. The junction had 6 bases not matched to a gene; V was cut back by 2 bases and J by 6 bases. The V gene's germline CDR1 is KGHDR and CDR2 SFDVKD. CDR3 in DNA: TGTGCCACCAGTGATTCGCGACAGGGGGCCGTCAATGAGCAGTTCTTC. Its translation: CATSDSRQGAVNEQFF.

This clone was counted only a few times. The V call is TRBV2, the J call TRBJ1-5; no reliable D call. V shed 6 bases and J shed 7 bases, with 22 bases lying between them. The CDR3 contains 16 residues. Germline CDR1 reads SNHLY; CDR2 reads FYNNEI. The CDR3 nucleotides are TGTGCCAGCAGCCCTAGGGAGCCCCCGGTCTACCAGCCCCAGCATTTT. Protein sequence: CASSPREPPVYQPQHF.

The rearrangement joins TRBV10-1 to TRBJ2-3; D call uncertain. Germline lookup yields CDR1 WNHNN and CDR2 SYGVQD (reference sequence). CDR3 length equals 16 residues. Trimming shortened V by 0 bases and J by 1 base, and 11 bases separated the two germline ends. CDR3 sequence reads: CASSESVQGGTDTQYF. CDR3 bases: TGCGCCAGCAGTGAGTCGGTTCAAGGCGGCACAGATACGCAGTATTTT.

This sequence joins TRBV28 and TRBJ2-6; unclear D gene. In germline, CDR1 is MDHEN, CDR2 SYDVKM. The CDR3 loop spans 13 amino acids. V lost 10 bases, J lost 0 bases, and 7 bases lay in between. Written as DNA, the CDR3 is TGTGCCACCCTTCCCTCTGGGGCCAACGTCCTGACTTTC. It yields the protein CATLPSGANVLTF.

The chain employs TRBV7-2 and TRBJ1-3, with D unresolved. The CDR3 is made up of 15 amino acids. Germline V CDR1 and CDR2: SGHTA, FQGNSA. V lost 2 bases to trimming and J lost 3 bases, with 11 bases between them. Here the CDR3 reads CASSLNAALGNTIYF. The CDR3 DNA reads as TGTGCCAGCAGCTTAAATGCCGCCCTTGGAAACACCATATATTTT.

The rearrangement links TRBV7-9 to TRBJ2-3; 12 nucleotides align to TRBD2. This CDR3 has 17 residues. V lost 5 bases to trimming and J lost 0 bases; unmatched junction nucleotides: 6. Germline V gene sequence: CDR1 SEHNR, CDR2 FQNEAQ (reference sequence). The CDR3 spells CASSPLTSGGSTDTQYF. The CDR3 coding sequence is TGTGCCAGCAGCCCCCTGACTAGCGGGGGTAGCACAGATACGCAGTATTTT.

This rearrangement joins TRBV9 to TRBJ2-2, with 15 nucleotides matching TRBD2. This CDR3 is built from 18 residues. J gave up 2 bases and V 2 bases, and 4 bases lay outside the gene matches. Germline V CDR1 and CDR2: SGDLS, YYNGEE. The DNA for the CDR3 is TGTGCCAGCAGCGTTACGGGACTAGCGGGGGGCAACACCGGGGAGCTGTTTTTT. Its protein is CASSVTGLAGGNTGELFF.

This clone was observed once. V usage is TRBV11-3 and J usage is TRBJ2-2; 8 bases agree with TRBD1. This CDR3 contains 15 residues. In germline, CDR1 is SGHNT, CDR2 YENEEA. The ends lost 6 bases at V and 3 bases at J; junction bases unmatched: 6. CDR3 coding DNA: TGTGCCAGCAGTTCAGGGGGCGGCTACACCGGGGAGCTGTTTTTT. The encoded protein is CASSSGGGYTGELFF.

This rearrangement joins TRBV28 to TRBJ1-1, with D hard to call. Trimming took 6 bases from V and 0 from J, leaving 11 bases between them. Germline assignment: CDR1 MDHEN and CDR2 SYDVKM. This CDR3 contains 14 residues. In nucleotides, the CDR3 is TGTGCCAGCAGCGCCGCGGGGTTGAACACTGAAGCTTTCTTT. It translates to CASSAAGLNTEAFF.

The V and J genes are TRBV7-9 and TRBJ2-3; 10 bases are a match to TRBD2. This CDR3 spans 16 amino acids. The germline gives CDR1 SEHNR, CDR2 FQNEAQ (reference sequence). V lost 5 bases, J lost 2 bases, and 7 bases stayed unmatched. This chain's CDR3 is CASSHIAGGNTDTQYF. DNA for the CDR3: TGTGCCAGCAGCCACATAGCGGGGGGTAACACAGATACGCAGTATTTT. The variable domain in full, with the rest retrieved from reference TRBV7-9 and TRBJ2-3, is DTGVSQNPRHKITKRGQNVTFRCDPISEHNRLYWYRQTLGQGPEFLTYFQNEAQLEKSRLLSDRFSAERPKGSFSTLEIQRTEQGDSAMYLCASSHIAGGNTDTQYFGPGTRLTVL.

V usage is TRBV10-3 and J usage is TRBJ1-5; D is unresolved. The CDR3 totals 14 residues. V shed 2 bases and J shed 0 bases, with 5 bases lying between them. Germline V lookup: CDR1 ENHRY, CDR2 SYGVKD. The CDR3 bases are TGTGCCATCAGTGAGGCTAATAGCAATCAGCCCCAGCATTTT. Translation: CAISEANSNQPQHF.

This rearrangement joins TRBV19 to TRBJ2-6; D uncertain. The CDR3 is 14 residues long. Trimming shortened V by 8 bases and J by 0 bases, and 8 bases separated the two germline ends. Germline CDR1 and CDR2: LNHDA and SQIVND (reference sequence). The CDR3 spells CASARYSGANVLTF. The DNA of the CDR3 is TGTGCCAGTGCACGGTACTCTGGGGCCAACGTCCTGACTTTC.

J is TRBJ1-1 and V is TRBV27; D remains unclear. CDR3 length equals 13 residues. Trimming stripped 8 bases from V and 3 bases from J, with 13 bases between. The V gene's germline CDR1 is MNHEY and CDR2 SMNVEV (reference sequence). The CDR3 DNA reads TGTGCCAGCGGATCCCCCCCTTACACTGAAGCTTTCTTT. This gives the protein CASGSPPYTEAFF.

This clone was seen a single time. The chain joins TRBV27 to TRBJ2-1; 7 nucleotides line up with TRBD2. The CDR3 consists of 15 residues. J lost 7 bases, V lost 5 bases, and 11 bases had no gene match. Germline V gene lookup returns CDR1 MNHEY and CDR2 SMNVEV (reference sequence). CDR3 DNA sequence: TGTGCCAGCAGTCCCGGACTAGGGCATCTGAATGAGCAGTTCTTC. Amino acids: CASSPGLGHLNEQFF.

This clone came up once. The V call is TRBV3-1 (or the pseudogene TRBV3-2), the J call TRBJ2-3; D gene uncertain. Trimming pared 2 bases from V and 1 base from J, leaving 4 bases between. The CDR3 totals 13 residues. Germline CDR1 LGHDT, CDR2 YNNKEL (reference sequence). The CDR3 region is CASSQSGTDTQYF. DNA of the CDR3: TGTGCCAGCAGCCAATCTGGCACAGATACGCAGTATTTT.

The V and J genes are TRBV6-2 or TRBV6-3 and TRBJ1-2; no reliable D call. The CDR3 is 13 amino acids. The germline V and J ends were trimmed by 0 bases and 5 bases, with 7 bases remaining between them. Germline CDR1 reads MNHEY; CDR2 reads SVGEGT. CDR3 amino acids: CASSYSFGYGYTF. CDR3 DNA: TGTGCCAGCAGTTACTCGTTCGGGTATGGCTACACCTTC.

The rearrangement uses TRBV6-5 and TRBJ1-1; D not resolved. Trimming removed 10 bases from V and 11 bases from J, with 14 bases in between. CDR3 length equals 10 residues. CDR1 and CDR2 from the germline V gene are MNHEY and SVGAGI. The CDR3 coding sequence is TGTGCCACGGGCACAGACCCCGCTTTCTTT. It encodes CATGTDPAFF.

The CDR3 DNA reads TGTGCCAGCAGTAGGACTAGCGTTGTAGATACGCAGTATTTT. The encoded protein is CASSRTSVVDTQYF. The J gene is TRBJ2-3, the V gene TRBV27; 9 positions match TRBD2. The CDR3 is made up of 14 amino acids. V trimming: 5 bases; J trimming: 5 bases; junction bases outside the gene matches: 5. Germline V gene data show CDR1 as MNHEY and CDR2 as SMNVEV (reference sequence).

V usage is TRBV20-1 and J usage is TRBJ2-1; 8 nucleotides agree with TRBD2. Germline CDR1 and CDR2: DFQATT and SNEGSKA (reference sequence). V shed 3 bases and J 8 bases; nucleotides not matched to a gene: 9. The CDR3 is 14 residues long. This CDR3 reads CSASGVAGSYEQFF. In DNA form, the CDR3 reads TGCAGTGCTAGTGGGGTAGCGGGAAGCTATGAGCAGTTCTTC.